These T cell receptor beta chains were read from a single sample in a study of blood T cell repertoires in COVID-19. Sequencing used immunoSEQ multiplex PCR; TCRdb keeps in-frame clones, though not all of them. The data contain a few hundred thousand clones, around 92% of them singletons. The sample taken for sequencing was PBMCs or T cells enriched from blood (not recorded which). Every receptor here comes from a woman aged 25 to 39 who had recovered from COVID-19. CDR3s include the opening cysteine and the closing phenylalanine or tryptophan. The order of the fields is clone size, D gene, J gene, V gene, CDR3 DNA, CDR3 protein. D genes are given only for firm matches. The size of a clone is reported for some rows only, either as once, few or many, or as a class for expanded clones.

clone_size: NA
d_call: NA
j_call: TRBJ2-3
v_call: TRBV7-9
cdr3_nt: TGTGCCAGCAGCTGGGCTAGCGGCACAGATACGCAGTATTTT
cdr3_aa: CASSWASGTDTQYF

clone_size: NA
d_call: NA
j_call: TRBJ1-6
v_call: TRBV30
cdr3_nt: TGTGCCTGGAGAGGTCAGGGAACTAATTCACCCCTCCACTTT
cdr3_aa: CAWRGQGTNSPLHF

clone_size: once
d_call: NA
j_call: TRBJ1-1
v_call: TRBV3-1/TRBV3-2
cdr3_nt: TGTGCCAGCAGCCATGGGGGGGAGGTTTCTGAAGCTTTCTTT
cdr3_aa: CASSHGGEVSEAFF

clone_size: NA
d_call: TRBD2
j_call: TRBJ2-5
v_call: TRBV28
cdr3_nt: TGTGCCAGCAGTCCGGGACTAGCGGGATCGGAGACCCAGTACTTC
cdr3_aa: CASSPGLAGSETQYF

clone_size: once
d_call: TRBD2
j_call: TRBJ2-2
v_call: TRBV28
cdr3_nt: TGTGCCAGCAGTTTATCTTTCCCTAGCGGGAGTGGGGAGCTGTTTTTT
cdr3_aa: CASSLSFPSGSGELFF

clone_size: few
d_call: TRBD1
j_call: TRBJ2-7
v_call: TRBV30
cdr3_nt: TGTGCCTGGGAAAACCGGGACAGGGTGTACGAGCAGTACTTC
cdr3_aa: CAWENRDRVYEQYF

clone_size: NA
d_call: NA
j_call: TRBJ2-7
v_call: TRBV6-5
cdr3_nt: TGTGCCAGCCAGGACTATGGGACAGAGTCCTACGAGCAGTACTTC
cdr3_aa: CASQDYGTESYEQYF

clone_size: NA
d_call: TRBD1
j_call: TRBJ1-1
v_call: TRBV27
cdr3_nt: TGTGCCAGCAGTCTGTATCCGGGACAGGGGACAGCTTTCTTT
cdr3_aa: CASSLYPGQGTAFF

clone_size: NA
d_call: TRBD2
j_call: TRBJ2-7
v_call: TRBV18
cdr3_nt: TGTGCCAGCTCACAAGGACTAGTCCGCGAGCAGTACTTC
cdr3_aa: CASSQGLVREQYF

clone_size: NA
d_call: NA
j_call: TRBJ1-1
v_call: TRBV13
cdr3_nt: TGTGCCAGCAGCATCCGCCCGTTGGGGGGACCCCAGGGCACTGAAGCTTTCTTT
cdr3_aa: CASSIRPLGGPQGTEAFF

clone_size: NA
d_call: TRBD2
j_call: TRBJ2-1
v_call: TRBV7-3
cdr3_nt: TGTGCCAGCAGCCTCTCCGGGGGGGGCTACAATGAGCAGTTCTTC
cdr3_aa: CASSLSGGGYNEQFF

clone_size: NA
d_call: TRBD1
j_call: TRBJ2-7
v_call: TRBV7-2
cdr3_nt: TGTGCCAGCAGCTTCGGGACAGTAGCCTACGAGCAGTACTTC
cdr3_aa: CASSFGTVAYEQYF

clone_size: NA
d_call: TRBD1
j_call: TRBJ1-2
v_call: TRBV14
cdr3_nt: TGTGCCAGCAGCCAAGGCGGACAGGGGATTGGCTACACCTTC
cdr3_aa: CASSQGGQGIGYTF

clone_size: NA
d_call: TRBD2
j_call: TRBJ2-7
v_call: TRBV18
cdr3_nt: TGTGCCAGCTCACCTAGACTAGCGGGAGTCTACGAGCAGTACTTC
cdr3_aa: CASSPRLAGVYEQYF

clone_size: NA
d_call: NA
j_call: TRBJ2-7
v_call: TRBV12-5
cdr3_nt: TGTGCTAGTGGTTTGGTAATAGACGAGGCTAACACCTACGAGCAGTACTTC
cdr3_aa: CASGLVIDEANTYEQYF

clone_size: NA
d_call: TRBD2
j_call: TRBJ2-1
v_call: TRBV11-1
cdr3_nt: TGTGCCAGCAGCTTATGGATAGCGGGGGGATATCATGAGCAGTTCTTC
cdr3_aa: CASSLWIAGGYHEQFF

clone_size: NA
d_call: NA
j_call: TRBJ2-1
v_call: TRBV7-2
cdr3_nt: TGTGCCAGCAGCTTAGTTGGGGGGGCCCCCCACAATGAGCAGTTCTTC
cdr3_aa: CASSLVGGAPHNEQFF

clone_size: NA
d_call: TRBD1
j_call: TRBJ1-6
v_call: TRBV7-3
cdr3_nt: TGTGCCAGCAGCGCCGGAGGTAGGGGGCTCTCACCCCTCCACTTT
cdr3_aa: CASSAGGRGLSPLHF

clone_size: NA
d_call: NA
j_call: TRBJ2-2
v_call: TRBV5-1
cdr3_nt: TGCGCCAGCAGCTTGGCCGCGCTAGCGATCACCGGGGAGCTGTTTTTT
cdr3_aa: CASSLAALAITGELFF

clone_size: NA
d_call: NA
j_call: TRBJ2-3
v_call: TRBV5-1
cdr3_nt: TGCGCCAGCAGCTACCGGGACAACACAGATACGCAGTATTTT
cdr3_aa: CASSYRDNTDTQYF

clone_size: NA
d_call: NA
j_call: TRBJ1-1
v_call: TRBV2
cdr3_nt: TGTGCCAGCAGTTCGGGAGTCGGTGAAGCTTTCTTT
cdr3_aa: CASSSGVGEAFF

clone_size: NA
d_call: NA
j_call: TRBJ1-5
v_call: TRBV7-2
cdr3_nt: TGTGCCAGCAGGTTGCGGGGAAGAGGTCAGCCCCAGCATTTT
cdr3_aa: CASRLRGRGQPQHF

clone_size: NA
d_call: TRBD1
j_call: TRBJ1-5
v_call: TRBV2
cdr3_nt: TGTGCCAGCAGGCCGACAGGGGACAAGAATCAGCCCCAGCATTTT
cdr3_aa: CASRPTGDKNQPQHF

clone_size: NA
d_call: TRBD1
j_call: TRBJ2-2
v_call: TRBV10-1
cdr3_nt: TGCGCCAGCGGCAGGACAGGGCTCGCCGGGGAGCTGTTTTTT
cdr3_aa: CASGRTGLAGELFF

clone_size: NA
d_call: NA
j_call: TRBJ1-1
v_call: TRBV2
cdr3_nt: TGTGCCACCCCAGGGGCCGCTTGGACTGAAGCTTTCTTT
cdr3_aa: CATPGAAWTEAFF

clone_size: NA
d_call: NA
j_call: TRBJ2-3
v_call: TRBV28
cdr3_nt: TGTGCCAGCAGGACCCATAGCCCGGCAGATACGCAGTATTTT
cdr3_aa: CASRTHSPADTQYF

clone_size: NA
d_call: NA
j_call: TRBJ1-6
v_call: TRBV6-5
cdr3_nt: TGTGCCAGCAAATTGGACAGAGGCTATAATTCACCCCTCCACTTT
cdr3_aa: CASKLDRGYNSPLHF

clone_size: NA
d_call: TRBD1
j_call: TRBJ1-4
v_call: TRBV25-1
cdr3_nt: TGTGCCAGCAGCGACTTTGGACAGGGGATGTTCTTAAATGAAAAACTGTTTTTT
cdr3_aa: CASSDFGQGMFLNEKLFF

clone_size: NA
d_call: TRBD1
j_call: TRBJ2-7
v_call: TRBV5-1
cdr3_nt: TGCGCCAGCAGCTACAGGGGTAGCCCGTATGAGCAGTACTTC
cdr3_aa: CASSYRGSPYEQYF

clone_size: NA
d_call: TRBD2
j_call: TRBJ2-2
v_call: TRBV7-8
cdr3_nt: TGTGCCAGCAGTCGACTAGCGGGACCCACCGGGGAGCTGTTTTTT
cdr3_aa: CASSRLAGPTGELFF

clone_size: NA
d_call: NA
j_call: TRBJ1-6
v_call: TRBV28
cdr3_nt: TGTGCCAGCAAGACCCGCCGGGTTACCTATAATTCACCCCTCCACTTT
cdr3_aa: CASKTRRVTYNSPLHF

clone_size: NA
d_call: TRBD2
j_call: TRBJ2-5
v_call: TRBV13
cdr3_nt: TGTGCCAGCAGCTCTTGGACTAGCGGGAGATCAGAGACCCAGTACTTC
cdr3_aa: CASSSWTSGRSETQYF

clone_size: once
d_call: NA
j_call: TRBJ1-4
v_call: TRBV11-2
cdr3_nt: TGTGCCAGCAGCATCAGGACAGTCCCTAATGAAAAACTGTTTTTT
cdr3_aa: CASSIRTVPNEKLFF

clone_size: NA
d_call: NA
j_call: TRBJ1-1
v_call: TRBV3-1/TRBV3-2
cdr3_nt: TGTGCCAGCAGCGCGACATTGAACACTGAAGCTTTCTTT
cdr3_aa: CASSATLNTEAFF

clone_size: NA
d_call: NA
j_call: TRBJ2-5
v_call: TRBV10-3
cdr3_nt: TGTGCCATCAGCGACCCGGGGGGCCTGGAGACCCAGTACTTC
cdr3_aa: CAISDPGGLETQYF

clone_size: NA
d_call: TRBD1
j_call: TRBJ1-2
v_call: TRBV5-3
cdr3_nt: TGTGCCAGCAGACCGGGACAGGGGTTTGGCTATGGCTACACCTTC
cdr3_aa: CASRPGQGFGYGYTF

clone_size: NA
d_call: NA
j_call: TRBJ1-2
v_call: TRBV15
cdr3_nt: TGTGCCACCAGCAGAGATAGAACGGGGAACTATGGCTACACCTTC
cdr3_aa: CATSRDRTGNYGYTF

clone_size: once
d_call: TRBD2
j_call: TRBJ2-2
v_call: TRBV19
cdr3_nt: TGTGCCAGTAGTCGAACTAGCGGGGCCAACACCGGGGAGCTGTTTTTT
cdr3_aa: CASSRTSGANTGELFF

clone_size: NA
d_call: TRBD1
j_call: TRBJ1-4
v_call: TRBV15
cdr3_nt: TGTGCCACCAGCAGAGAGTGGACAGGGTCAGGGGAAAAACTGTTTTTT
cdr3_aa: CATSREWTGSGEKLFF

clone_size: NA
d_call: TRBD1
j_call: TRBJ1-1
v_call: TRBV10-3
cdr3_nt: TGTGCCATCAGTGGACAGGGGGAAGCTGAAGCTTTCTTT
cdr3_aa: CAISGQGEAEAFF

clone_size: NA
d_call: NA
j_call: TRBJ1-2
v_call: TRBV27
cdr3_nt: TGTGCCAGCAGTTTATCGTTGGTCGGCGGGAACTATGGCTACACCTTC
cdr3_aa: CASSLSLVGGNYGYTF

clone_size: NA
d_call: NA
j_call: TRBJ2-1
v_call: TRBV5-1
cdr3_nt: TGCGCCAGCAGCCCTGGGACGGGGGTAGAGCAGTTCTTC
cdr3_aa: CASSPGTGVEQFF

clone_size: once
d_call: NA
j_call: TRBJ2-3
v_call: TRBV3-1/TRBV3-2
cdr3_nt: TGTGCCAGCAACCATGCAGGCTCTCGGACAGATACGCAGTATTTT
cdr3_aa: CASNHAGSRTDTQYF

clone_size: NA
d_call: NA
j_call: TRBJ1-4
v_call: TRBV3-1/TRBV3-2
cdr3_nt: TGTGCCAGCAGCCAAGCTAGCAGTAACCGCAATGAAAAACTGTTTTTT
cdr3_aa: CASSQASSNRNEKLFF

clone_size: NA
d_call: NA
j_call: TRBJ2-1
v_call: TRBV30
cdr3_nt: TGTGCCTGGACAGGGGTCTGGAACAATGAGCAGTTCTTC
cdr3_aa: CAWTGVWNNEQFF

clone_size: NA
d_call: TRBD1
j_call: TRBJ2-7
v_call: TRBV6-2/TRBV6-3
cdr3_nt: TGTGCCAGCAGTTACGGGACAGGGTACGGGGCGAGCTCCTACGAGCAGTACTTC
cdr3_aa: CASSYGTGYGASSYEQYF

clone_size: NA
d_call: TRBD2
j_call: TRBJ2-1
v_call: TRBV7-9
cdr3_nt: TGTGCCATGGGACTAGCGGGGTCCTACAATGAGCAGTTCTTC
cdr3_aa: CAMGLAGSYNEQFF

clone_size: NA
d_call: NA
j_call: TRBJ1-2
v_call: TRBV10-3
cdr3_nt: TGTGCCATCAGGAGATCGTGGAGGACGGACGTTCGGGGCTACACCTTC
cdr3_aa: CAIRRSWRTDVRGYTF

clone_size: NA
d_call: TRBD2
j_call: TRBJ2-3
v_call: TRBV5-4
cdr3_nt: TGTGCCAGCAGCTTGATGGGCGGGGGGGCACCCACAGATACGCAGTATTTT
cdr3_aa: CASSLMGGGAPTDTQYF

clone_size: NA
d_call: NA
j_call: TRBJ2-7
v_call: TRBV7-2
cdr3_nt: TGTGCCAGCAGCCACTACGGCGGGCCGACTCCCTACGAGCAGTACTTC
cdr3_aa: CASSHYGGPTPYEQYF

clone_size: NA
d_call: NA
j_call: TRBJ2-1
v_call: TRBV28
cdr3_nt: TGTGCCAGCCGAGGTCTCATGGCCTACAATGAGCAGTTCTTC
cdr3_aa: CASRGLMAYNEQFF

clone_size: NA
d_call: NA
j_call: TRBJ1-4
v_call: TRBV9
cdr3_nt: TGTGCCAGCAGCGTAGTTCCCATAACAGGGCTTGCAACTAATGAAAAACTGTTTTTT
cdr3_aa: CASSVVPITGLATNEKLFF

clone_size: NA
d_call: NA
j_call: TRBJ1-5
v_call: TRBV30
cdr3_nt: TGTGCCTGGAGTGGACAGAACAATCAGCCCCAGCATTTT
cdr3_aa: CAWSGQNNQPQHF

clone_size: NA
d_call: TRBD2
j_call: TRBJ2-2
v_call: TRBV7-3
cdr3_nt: TGTGCCAGCAGCTTGGGCGGGGGGCCCACCGGGGAGCTGTTTTTT
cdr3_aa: CASSLGGGPTGELFF

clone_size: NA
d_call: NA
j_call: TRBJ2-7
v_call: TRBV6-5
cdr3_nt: TGTGCCAGCAGAACAGGATACGAGCAGTACTTC
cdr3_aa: CASRTGYEQYF

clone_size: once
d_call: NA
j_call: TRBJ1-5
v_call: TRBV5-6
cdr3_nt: TGTGCCAGCAGCTCGACGGGACTTTATAGCAATCAGCCCCAGCATTTT
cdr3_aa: CASSSTGLYSNQPQHF

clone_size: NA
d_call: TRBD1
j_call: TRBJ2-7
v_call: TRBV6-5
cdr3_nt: TGTGCCAGCAGTCGGACAGGGAGCTACGAGCAGTACTTC
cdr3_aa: CASSRTGSYEQYF

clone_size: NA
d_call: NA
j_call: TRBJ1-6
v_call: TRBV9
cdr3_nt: TGTGCCAGCACCCCGGGGTTGGGGGCTCTTTCACCCCTCCACTTT
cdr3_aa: CASTPGLGALSPLHF

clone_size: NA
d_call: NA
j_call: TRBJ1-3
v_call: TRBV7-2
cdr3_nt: TGTGCCAGCAGCTTAGCGCGGCCCGTCTTTGGAAACACCATATATTTT
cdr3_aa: CASSLARPVFGNTIYF